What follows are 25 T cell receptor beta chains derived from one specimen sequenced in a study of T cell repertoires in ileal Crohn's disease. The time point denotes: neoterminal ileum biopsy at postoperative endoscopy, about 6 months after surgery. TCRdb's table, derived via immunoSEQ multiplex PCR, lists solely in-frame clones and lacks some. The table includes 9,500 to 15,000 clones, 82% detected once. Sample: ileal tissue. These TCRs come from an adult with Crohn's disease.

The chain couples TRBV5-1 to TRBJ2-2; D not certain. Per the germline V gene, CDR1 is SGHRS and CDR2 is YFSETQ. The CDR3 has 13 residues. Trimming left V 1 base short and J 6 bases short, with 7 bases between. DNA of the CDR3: TGCGCCAGCAGCTTGATCGGGTCCGGGGAGCTGTTTTTT. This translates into CASSLIGSGELFF. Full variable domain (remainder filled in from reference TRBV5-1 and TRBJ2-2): KAGVTQTPRYLIKTRGQQVTLSCSPISGHRSVSWYQQTPGQGLQFLFEYFSETQRNKGNFPGRFSGRQFSNSRSEMNVSTLELGDSALYLCASSLIGSGELFFGEGSRLTVL.

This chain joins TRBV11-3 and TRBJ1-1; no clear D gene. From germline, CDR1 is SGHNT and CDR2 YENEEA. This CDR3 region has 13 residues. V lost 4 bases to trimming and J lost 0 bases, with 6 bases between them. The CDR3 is CASSSQVNTEAFF. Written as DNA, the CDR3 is TGTGCCAGCAGCTCGCAGGTGAACACTGAAGCTTTCTTT.

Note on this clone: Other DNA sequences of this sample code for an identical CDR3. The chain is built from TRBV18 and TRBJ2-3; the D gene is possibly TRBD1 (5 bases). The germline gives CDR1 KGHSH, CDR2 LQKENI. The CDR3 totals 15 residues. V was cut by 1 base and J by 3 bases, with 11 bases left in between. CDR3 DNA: TGTGCCAGCTCACCACTTCAGGGTAGGACAGATACGCAGTATTTT. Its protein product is CASSPLQGRTDTQYF.

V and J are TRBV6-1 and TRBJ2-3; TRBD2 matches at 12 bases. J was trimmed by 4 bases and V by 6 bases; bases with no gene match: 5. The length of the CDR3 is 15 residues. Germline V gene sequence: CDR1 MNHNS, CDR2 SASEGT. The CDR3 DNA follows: TGTGCCAGCAGCCCCACTAGCGGGGGGTCAGATACGCAGTATTTT. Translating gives CASSPTSGGSDTQYF.

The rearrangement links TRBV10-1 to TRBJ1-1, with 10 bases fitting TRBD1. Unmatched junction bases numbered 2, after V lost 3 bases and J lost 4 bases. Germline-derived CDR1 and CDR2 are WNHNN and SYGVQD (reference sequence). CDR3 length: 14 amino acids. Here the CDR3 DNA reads TGCGCCAGCAGTGACCGGGACAGGGGCACTGAAGCTTTCTTT. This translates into CASSDRDRGTEAFF.

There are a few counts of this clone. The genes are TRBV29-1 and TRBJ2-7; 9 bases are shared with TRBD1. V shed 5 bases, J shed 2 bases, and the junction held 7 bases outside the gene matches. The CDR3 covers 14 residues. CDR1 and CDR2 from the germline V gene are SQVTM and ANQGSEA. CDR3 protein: CSVSGTGYTYEQYF. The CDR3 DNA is TGCAGCGTTTCCGGGACAGGGTATACCTACGAGCAGTACTTC.

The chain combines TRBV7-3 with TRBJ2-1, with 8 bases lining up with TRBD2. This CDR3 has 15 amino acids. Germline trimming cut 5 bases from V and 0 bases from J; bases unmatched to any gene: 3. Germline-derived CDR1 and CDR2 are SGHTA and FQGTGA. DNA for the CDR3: TGTGCCAGCAGCACTGGGACTAGCTCCTACAATGAGCAGTTCTTC. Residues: CASSTGTSSYNEQFF.

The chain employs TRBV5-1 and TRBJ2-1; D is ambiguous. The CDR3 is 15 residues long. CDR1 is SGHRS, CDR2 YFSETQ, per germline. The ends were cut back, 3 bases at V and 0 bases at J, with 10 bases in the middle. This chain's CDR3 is CASSSSDSSYNEQFF. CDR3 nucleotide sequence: TGCGCCAGCAGCTCCAGCGATAGCTCCTACAATGAGCAGTTCTTC.

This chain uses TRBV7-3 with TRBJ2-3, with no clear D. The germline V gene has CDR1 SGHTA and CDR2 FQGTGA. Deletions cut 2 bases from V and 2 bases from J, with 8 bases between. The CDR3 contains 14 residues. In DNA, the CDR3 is TGTGCCAGCAGCTTAGACGGAGTCACAGATACGCAGTATTTT. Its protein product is CASSLDGVTDTQYF.

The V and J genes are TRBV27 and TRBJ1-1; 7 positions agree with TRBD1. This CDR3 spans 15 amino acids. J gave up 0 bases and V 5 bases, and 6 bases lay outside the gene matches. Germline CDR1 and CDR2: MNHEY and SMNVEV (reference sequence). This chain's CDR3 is CASSDRDRVNTEAFF. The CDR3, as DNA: TGTGCCAGCAGTGACCGGGACAGAGTGAACACTGAAGCTTTCTTT.

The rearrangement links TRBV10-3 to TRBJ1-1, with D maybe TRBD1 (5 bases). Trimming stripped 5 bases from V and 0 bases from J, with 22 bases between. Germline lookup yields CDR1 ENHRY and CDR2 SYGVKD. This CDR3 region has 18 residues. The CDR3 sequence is CAISPPVREGGMNTEAFF. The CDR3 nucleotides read TGTGCCATCAGTCCCCCTGTCAGGGAAGGTGGAATGAACACTGAAGCTTTCTTT.

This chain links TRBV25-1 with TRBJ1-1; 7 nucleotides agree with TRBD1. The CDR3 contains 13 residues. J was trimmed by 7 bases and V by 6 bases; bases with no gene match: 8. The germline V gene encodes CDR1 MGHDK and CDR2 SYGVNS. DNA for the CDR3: TGTGCCAGCAGGTCCGGGACAGTCCTTGAAGCTTTCTTT. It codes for CASRSGTVLEAFF. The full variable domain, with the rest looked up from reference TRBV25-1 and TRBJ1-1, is EADIYQTPRYLVIGTGKKITLECSQTMGHDKMYWYQQDPGMELHLIHYSYGVNSTEKGDLSSESTVSRIRTEHFPLTLESARPSHTSQYLCASRSGTVLEAFFGQGTRLTVV.

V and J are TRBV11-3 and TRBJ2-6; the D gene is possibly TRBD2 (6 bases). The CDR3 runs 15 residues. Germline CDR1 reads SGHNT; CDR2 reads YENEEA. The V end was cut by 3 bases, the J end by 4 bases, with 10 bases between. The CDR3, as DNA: TGTGCCAGCAGCTTTCGGGGGTTAGGGGCCAACGTCCTGACTTTC. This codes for CASSFRGLGANVLTF.

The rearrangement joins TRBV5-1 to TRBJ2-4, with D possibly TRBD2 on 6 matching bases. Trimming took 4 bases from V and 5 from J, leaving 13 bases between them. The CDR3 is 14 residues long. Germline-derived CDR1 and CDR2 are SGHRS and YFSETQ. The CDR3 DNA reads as TGCGCCAGCAGCGGAGGGGCCACCCAAAACATTCAGTACTTC. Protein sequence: CASSGGATQNIQYF.

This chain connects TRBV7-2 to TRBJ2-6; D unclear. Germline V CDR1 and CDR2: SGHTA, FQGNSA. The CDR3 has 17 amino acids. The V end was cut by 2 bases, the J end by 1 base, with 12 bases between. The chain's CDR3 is CASSLRRAGSGANVLTF. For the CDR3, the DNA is TGTGCCAGCAGCTTACGTCGAGCCGGGTCTGGGGCCAACGTCCTGACTTTC.

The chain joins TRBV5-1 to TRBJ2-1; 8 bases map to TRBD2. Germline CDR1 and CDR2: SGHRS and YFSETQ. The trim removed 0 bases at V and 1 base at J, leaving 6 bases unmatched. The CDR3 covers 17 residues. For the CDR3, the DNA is TGCGCCAGCAGCTTGGTACCAGCGGGAGTTTCCTACAATGAGCAGTTCTTC. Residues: CASSLVPAGVSYNEQFF. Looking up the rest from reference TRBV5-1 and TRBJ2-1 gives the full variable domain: KAGVTQTPRYLIKTRGQQVTLSCSPISGHRSVSWYQQTPGQGLQFLFEYFSETQRNKGNFPGRFSGRQFSNSRSEMNVSTLELGDSALYLCASSLVPAGVSYNEQFFGPGTRLTVL.

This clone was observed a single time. The CDR3 DNA reads TGCAGCGTAAAAGATATCGGTGGGGCCAACGTCCTGACTTTC. Translated, it gives CSVKDIGGANVLTF. The rearrangement joins TRBV29-1 to TRBJ2-6; D not certain. The V and J ends lost 6 bases and 3 bases respectively, with 12 bases between them. Germline V gives CDR1 SQVTM, CDR2 ANQGSEA. The CDR3 consists of 14 residues.

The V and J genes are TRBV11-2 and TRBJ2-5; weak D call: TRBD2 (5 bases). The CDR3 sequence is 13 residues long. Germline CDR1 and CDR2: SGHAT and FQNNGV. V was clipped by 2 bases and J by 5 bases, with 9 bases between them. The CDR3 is CASSLSGVETQYF. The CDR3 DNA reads TGTGCCAGCAGCTTATCCGGGGTGGAGACCCAGTACTTC.

CDR3 amino acids: CASSLDPGVSSYEQYF. For the CDR3, the DNA is TGCGCCAGCAGCTTGGATCCCGGGGTCAGCTCCTACGAGCAGTACTTC. V usage is TRBV5-1 and J usage is TRBJ2-7; perhaps TRBD2 as D (5 bases). The CDR3 is made up of 16 amino acids. V lost 0 bases and J 0 bases, leaving 13 bases between the germline ends. Germline CDR1 and CDR2: SGHRS and YFSETQ. Filled out from reference TRBV5-1 and TRBJ2-7, the complete variable domain reads KAGVTQTPRYLIKTRGQQVTLSCSPISGHRSVSWYQQTPGQGLQFLFEYFSETQRNKGNFPGRFSGRQFSNSRSEMNVSTLELGDSALYLCASSLDPGVSSYEQYFGPGTRLTVT.

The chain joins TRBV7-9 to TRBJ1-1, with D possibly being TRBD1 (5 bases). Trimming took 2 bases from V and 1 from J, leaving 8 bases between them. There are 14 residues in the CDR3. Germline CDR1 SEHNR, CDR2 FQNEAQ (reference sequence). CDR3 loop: CASSLQGSNTEAFF. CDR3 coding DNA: TGTGCCAGCAGCTTACAGGGCTCGAACACTGAAGCTTTCTTT. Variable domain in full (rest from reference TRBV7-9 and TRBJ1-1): DTGVSQNPRHKITKRGQNVTFRCDPISEHNRLYWYRQTLGQGPEFLTYFQNEAQLEKSRLLSDRFSAERPKGSFSTLEIQRTEQGDSAMYLCASSLQGSNTEAFFGQGTRLTVV.

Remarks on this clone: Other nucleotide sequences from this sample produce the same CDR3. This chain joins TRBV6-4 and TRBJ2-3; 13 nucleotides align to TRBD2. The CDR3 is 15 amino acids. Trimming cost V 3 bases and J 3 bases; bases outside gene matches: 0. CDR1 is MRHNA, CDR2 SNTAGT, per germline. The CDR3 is CASSETSGGTDTQYF. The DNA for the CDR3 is TGTGCCAGCAGTGAGACTAGCGGGGGGACAGATACGCAGTATTTT.

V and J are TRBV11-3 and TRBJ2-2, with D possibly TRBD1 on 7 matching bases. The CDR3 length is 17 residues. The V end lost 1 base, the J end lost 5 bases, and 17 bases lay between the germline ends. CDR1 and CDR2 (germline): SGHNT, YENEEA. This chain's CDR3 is CASSLAFGRGDTGELFF. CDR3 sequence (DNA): TGTGCCAGCAGCTTAGCCTTCGGCAGGGGGGATACCGGGGAGCTGTTTTTT.

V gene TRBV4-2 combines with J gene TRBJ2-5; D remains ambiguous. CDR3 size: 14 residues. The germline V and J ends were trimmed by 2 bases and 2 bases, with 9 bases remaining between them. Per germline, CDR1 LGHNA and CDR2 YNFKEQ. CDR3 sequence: CASSQREPQETQYF. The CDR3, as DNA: TGTGCCAGCAGCCAACGCGAACCTCAAGAGACCCAGTACTTC.

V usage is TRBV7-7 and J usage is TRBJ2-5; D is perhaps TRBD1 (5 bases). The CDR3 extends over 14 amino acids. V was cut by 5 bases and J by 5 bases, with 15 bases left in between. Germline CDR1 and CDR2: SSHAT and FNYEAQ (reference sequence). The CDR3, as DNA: TGTGCCAGCAGCCATGGGGCGTTCGGGGAGACCCAGTACTTC. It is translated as CASSHGAFGETQYF.

The chain's CDR3 is CASSVGSGGAREQYF. The CDR3 nucleotides are TGTGCCAGCAGCGTAGGTAGCGGGGGGGCCCGCGAGCAGTACTTC. V usage is TRBV9 and J usage is TRBJ2-7; the match to TRBD2 covers 11 bases. In germline, CDR1 is SGDLS, CDR2 YYNGEE. The CDR3 has 15 residues. V trimming: 0 bases; J trimming: 6 bases; junction bases outside the gene matches: 5.